A selection of T cell receptor beta chains follows, all from one sample in a study of a mutant IDH1 vaccine in newly diagnosed glioma. These receptors are not linked to any known antigen. Produced via immunoSEQ multiplex PCR; TCRdb's table is partial and in-frame only. The table records tens of thousands of clones, roughly 76% of them present only once. The material was PBMCs, obtained from a glioma patient whose treatment included an IDH1 peptide vaccine. The receptors derive from a man in his forties with glioma. Each CDR3 is given with its conserved first and last residue. The order of the fields is J gene, V gene, D gene, clone size, CDR3 protein, CDR3 DNA. The D gene is left open where the match is weak. Not every row has a clone size; where given, it reads once, few, many or a size class.

>TRBJ2-3|TRBV14|.|.
CASSHQTGTDTQYF
TGTGCCAGCAGCCACCAAACAGGGACAGATACGCAGTATTTT
>TRBJ2-5|TRBV6-5|TRBD1|.
CASSSQGAETQYF
TGTGCCAGCAGTTCACAGGGGGCAGAGACCCAGTACTTC
>TRBJ2-5|TRBV28|.|.
CASSLPRTQETQYF
TGTGCCAGCAGTTTACCCCGTACCCAAGAGACCCAGTACTTC
>TRBJ1-1|TRBV7-2|.|.
CASSRDVVSEAFF
TGTGCCAGCAGCCGGGACGTGGTTTCTGAAGCTTTCTTT
>TRBJ1-4|TRBV6-5|.|.
CASSYSGTSDEKLFF
TGTGCCAGCAGTTACTCCGGGACCAGCGATGAAAAACTGTTTTTT
>TRBJ2-6|TRBV2|TRBD1|.
CASRGQGSGANVLTF
TGTGCCAGCAGGGGACAGGGCTCTGGGGCCAACGTCCTGACTTTC
>TRBJ2-7|TRBV9|.|.
CASSVDSLYYEQYF
TGTGCCAGCAGTGTAGACAGCCTATACTACGAGCAGTACTTC
>TRBJ2-7|TRBV7-9|.|.
CASMTGQVGAYEQYF
TGTGCCAGCATGACGGGACAAGTTGGGGCCTACGAGCAGTACTTC
>TRBJ2-7|TRBV6-5|.|.
CASSRNVDYEQYF
TGTGCCAGCAGCCGAAACGTAGACTACGAGCAGTACTTC
>TRBJ2-5|TRBV6-6|.|.
CASSYSSVTGLETQYF
TGTGCCAGCAGTTACTCGTCAGTGACAGGTCTAGAGACCCAGTACTTC
>TRBJ2-1|TRBV6-5|TRBD2|.
CASSISGEENEQFF
TGTGCCAGCAGTATTAGCGGGGAGGAGAATGAGCAGTTCTTC
>TRBJ1-3|TRBV12-2|.|.
CASRLVYRGIGNTIYF
TGTGCAAGTCGCTTAGTGTACAGGGGTATTGGAAACACCATATATTTT
>TRBJ2-2|TRBV10-1|TRBD2|.
CANLAGGNTGELFF
TGCGCCAACTTAGCGGGGGGAAACACCGGGGAGCTGTTTTTT
>TRBJ2-2|TRBV7-9|TRBD1|.
CASSLGTGITGELFF
TGTGCCAGCAGCTTAGGGACAGGGATCACCGGGGAGCTGTTTTTT
>TRBJ1-2|TRBV7-2|.|once
CASSLTGINPYGYTF
TGTGCCAGCAGCTTAACAGGAATCAACCCCTATGGCTACACCTTC
>TRBJ2-3|TRBV5-1|TRBD2|.
CASSFFSGSGGTTDTQYF
TGCGCCAGCAGCTTTTTTAGCGGGAGTGGCGGAACCACAGATACGCAGTATTTT
>TRBJ1-2|TRBV7-9|.|.
CASSLSEGPYGYTF
TGTGCCAGCAGCTTGAGTGAGGGGCCCTATGGCTACACCTTC
>TRBJ2-1|TRBV2|TRBD2|.
CASSEAGGRKSSYNEQFF
TGTGCCAGCAGTGAAGCGGGAGGGCGTAAAAGCTCCTACAATGAGCAGTTCTTC
>TRBJ1-5|TRBV10-3|.|few
CAISGTGSNQPQHF
TGTGCCATCAGTGGTACAGGTAGCAATCAGCCCCAGCATTTT
>TRBJ2-7|TRBV11-2|.|.
CASTEWGQQYF
TGTGCCAGCACCGAATGGGGCCAGCAGTACTTC
>TRBJ1-4|TRBV27|.|.
CASSLTPRGEKLFF
TGTGCCAGCAGTTTGACCCCGCGGGGTGAAAAACTGTTTTTT
>TRBJ2-6|TRBV5-4|TRBD1|.
CASSPDLTGSFGANVLTF
TGTGCCAGCAGCCCCGACCTGACAGGGTCTTTTGGGGCCAACGTCCTGACTTTC
>TRBJ1-1|TRBV6-6|TRBD1|.
CASSSDRGMVFF
TGTGCCAGCAGCTCCGACAGGGGGATGGTTTTCTTT
>TRBJ1-1|TRBV6-6|.|few
CASNTNREVAFF
TGTGCCAGCAATACTAATCGGGAAGTAGCTTTCTTT
>TRBJ2-7|TRBV4-3|TRBD1|once
CASSLGQGAYEQHF
TGCGCCAGCAGTTTGGGACAGGGGGCCTACGAGCAGCACTTC
>TRBJ2-7|TRBV7-6|TRBD1|.
CASSLGPPETGVGEQYF
TGTGCCAGCAGCTTAGGCCCCCCCGAGACAGGGGTAGGCGAGCAGTACTTC
>TRBJ1-5|TRBV30|.|.
CAWSVSSNQPQHF
TGTGCCTGGAGTGTGAGTAGCAATCAGCCCCAGCATTTT
>TRBJ2-7|TRBV4-3|.|once
CASSQDKDYEQYF
TGCGCCAGCAGCCAAGATAAGGACTACGAGCAGTACTTC
>TRBJ1-4|TRBV9|.|.
CASSVDPAAAKHEKLFF
TGTGCCAGCAGCGTAGACCCCGCCGCAGCCAAGCATGAAAAACTGTTTTTT
>TRBJ1-1|TRBV6-1|.|once
CASRAGAGNTEAFF
TGTGCCAGCAGGGCGGGGGCAGGGAACACTGAAGCTTTCTTT
>TRBJ1-2|TRBV7-9|.|.
CASSPSSGGGYGYTF
TGTGCCAGCAGCCCCTCTTCGGGGGGCGGGTATGGCTACACCTTC
>TRBJ2-7|TRBV10-3|TRBD2|once
CAIGLAGGPSYEQYF
TGTGCCATCGGCTTAGCGGGAGGGCCTTCCTACGAGCAGTACTTC
>TRBJ2-7|TRBV2|.|.
CASKTGLYEQYF
TGTGCCAGCAAAACGGGACTGTACGAGCAGTACTTC
>TRBJ2-1|TRBV14|.|.
CASSQDRWPHNEQFF
TGTGCCAGCAGCCAAGACCGATGGCCGCACAATGAGCAGTTCTTC
>TRBJ2-3|TRBV4-1|.|once
CASSFTRGADTQYF
TGCGCCAGCAGCTTTACTAGGGGGGCAGATACGCAGTATTTT
>TRBJ1-1|TRBV27|.|.
CASQRGFMNTEAFF
TGTGCCAGCCAGAGGGGGTTCATGAACACTGAAGCTTTCTTT